This section outlines one TCR beta chain sequence together with its context. Its specificity is unknown. Through a sample-barcoded 5' primer and a J-beta primer mix, a second PCR was run for roughly 6 to 12 cycles. Every cDNA molecule carried a tag from a template-switch adaptor bearing 12 random nucleotides. TCRdb ran MiXCR on the 5' RACE reads and lists one entry per CDR3 protein. The data contain about 1.4 million distinct CDR3 sequences, 59% of them singletons. This sample was included in a study of blood T cells in healthy people across ages. Study results and caveats: The study found TCR beta diversity correlated strongly with naive T cell percentage.

Staff drew ten milliliters of peripheral blood from each donor. No fewer than 6 million PBMCs went into each sample. The CDR3 is 15 residues long. Germline V CDR1 and CDR2: LGHNA, YNFKEQ. The V segment lost 4 bases and the J segment 3 bases; nucleotides outside the gene matches: 8. The sample was blood. This TCR was recovered from a man aged 18 to 35 in good health. The chain carries TRBV4-2 and TRBJ2-7; TRBD2 agrees at 8 bases. CDR3: CASSPRGLEGYEQYF. In nucleotides, the CDR3 is TGTGCCAGCAGCCCGCGGGGACTAGAGGGCTACGAGCAGTACTTC.